The 2 T cell receptor beta chains listed next were all sequenced from one sample in a study of early T cells in non-severe SARS-CoV-2 infection. MiXCR was run by TCRdb on the 5' RACE reads, yielding one entry per CDR3 protein. Found here are under 85,000 distinct CDR3 sequences, over 9.5% of them singletons; the top ten hold around 5%. The specimen was whole blood, collected at baseline. These receptors all stem from an adult who was a healthcare worker with PCR-confirmed SARS-CoV-2 infection or an uninfected control (not recorded which).

This clonotype was observed a handful of times. The V call is TRBV6-5, the J call TRBJ2-2; 10 nucleotides agree with TRBD2. The V segment lost 5 bases and the J segment 6 bases; nucleotides outside the gene matches: 9. Germline-derived CDR1 and CDR2 are MNHEY and SVGAGI. The length of the CDR3 is 16 residues. CDR3 loop: CASSPISGRIAGELFF. CDR3 nucleotide sequence: TGTGCCAGCAGTCCAATTAGCGGGAGGATCGCCGGGGAGCTGTTTTTT.

Here the CDR3 reads CASSAKGAGDPTDTQYF. CDR3 bases: TGCGCCAGCAGTGCGAAGGGGGCAGGAGACCCCACAGATACGCAGTATTTT. V usage is TRBV10-1 and J usage is TRBJ2-3; 7 bases align to TRBD1. The CDR3 is made up of 17 amino acids. V shed 4 bases, J shed 2 bases, and the junction held 12 bases outside the gene matches. The germline V gene has CDR1 WNHNN and CDR2 SYGVQD (reference sequence).